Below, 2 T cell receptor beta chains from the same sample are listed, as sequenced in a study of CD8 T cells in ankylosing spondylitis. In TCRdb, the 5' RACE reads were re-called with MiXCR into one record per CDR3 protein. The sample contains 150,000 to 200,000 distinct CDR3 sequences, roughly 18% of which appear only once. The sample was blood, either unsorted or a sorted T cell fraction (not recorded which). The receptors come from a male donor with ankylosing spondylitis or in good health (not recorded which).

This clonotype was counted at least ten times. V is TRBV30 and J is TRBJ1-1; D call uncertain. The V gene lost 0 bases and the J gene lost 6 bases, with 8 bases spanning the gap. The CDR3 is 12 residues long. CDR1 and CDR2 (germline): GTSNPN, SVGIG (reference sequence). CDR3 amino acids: CAWSVSSPEAFF. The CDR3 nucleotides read TGTGCCTGGAGTGTAAGCTCCCCTGAAGCTTTCTTT.

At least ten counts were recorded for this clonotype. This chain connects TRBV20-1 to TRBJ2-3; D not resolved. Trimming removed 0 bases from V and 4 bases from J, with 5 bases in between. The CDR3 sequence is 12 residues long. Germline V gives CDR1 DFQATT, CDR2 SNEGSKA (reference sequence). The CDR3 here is CSARDPPDTQYF. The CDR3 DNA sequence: TGCAGTGCTAGAGATCCCCCAGATACGCAGTATTTT.